The next 32 T cell receptor beta chains were all read from a single sample in a study of T-cell memory formation after mild COVID-19. TCRdb independently ran MiXCR on the 5' RACE reads; one entry per CDR3 protein. There are about 200,000 distinct CDR3 sequences in the sample; 7.5% to 10% occur only once, and 3% to 4% lies in the top ten. The sequenced sample consisted of PBMCs or a T cell subset sorted from them (not recorded which). The receptors stem from a man younger than 35 who had mild COVID-19 (a few samples of this study predate the infection). Cell type and time point are not known.

The chain joins TRBV7-9 to TRBJ1-4, with D uncertain. The germline V gene encodes CDR1 SEHNR and CDR2 FQNEAQ (reference sequence). The CDR3 contains 17 residues. V gave up 3 bases and J gave up 8 bases, with 22 bases separating them. The CDR3 DNA sequence: TGTGCCAGCAGCTTCCCGGGAAGCTCCTCGTTTGACGAAAAACTGTTTTTT. This sequence encodes CASSFPGSSSFDEKLFF.

The rearrangement uses TRBV5-5 and TRBJ2-5, with D possibly being TRBD1 (5 bases). The V end lost 5 bases, the J end lost 2 bases, and 13 bases lay between the germline ends. The CDR3 is made up of 14 amino acids. The germline gives CDR1 SGHKS, CDR2 YYEKEE (reference sequence). CDR3: CASRWGRGQETQYF. The CDR3 nucleotides read TGTGCCAGCAGATGGGGAAGGGGTCAAGAGACCCAGTACTTC.

V and J are TRBV4-2 and TRBJ2-2; 11 bases map to TRBD2. This CDR3 has 17 residues. The germline V gene has CDR1 LGHNA and CDR2 YNFKEQ. With V trimmed by 4 bases and J by 6 bases, 10 bases remained unmatched. CDR3 amino acids: CASSRPIAGGPAGELFF. In DNA form, the CDR3 reads TGTGCCAGCAGCCGCCCGATAGCGGGGGGGCCCGCCGGGGAGCTGTTTTTT.

This clonotype was seen only a few times. The V and J genes are TRBV6-4 and TRBJ1-6; D not certain. Trimming took off 8 bases at V and 3 bases at J, with 11 bases between the two ends. The CDR3 is made up of 14 amino acids. Germline assignment: CDR1 MRHNA and CDR2 SNTAGT. CDR3 protein: CASSAGFYNSPLHF. In DNA form, the CDR3 reads TGTGCCAGCTCCGCCGGATTCTATAATTCACCCCTCCACTTT.

This clonotype was detected a few times. The chain couples TRBV24-1 to TRBJ2-4, with 7 nucleotides matching TRBD2. The V gene's germline CDR1 is KGHDR and CDR2 SFDVKD. The V and J ends lost 4 bases and 6 bases, in that order; junction bases with no gene match: 5. This CDR3 has 14 residues. The CDR3: CATSESGTSNIQYF. The CDR3 DNA reads as TGTGCCACCAGTGAAAGCGGGACTTCAAACATTCAGTACTTC.

The V gene is TRBV11-2, the J gene TRBJ1-6; unclear D gene. This CDR3 region has 17 residues. In germline, CDR1 is SGHAT, CDR2 FQNNGV. Trimming took 5 bases from V and 9 from J, leaving 23 bases between them. CDR3 protein: CASSAAQLSLLVSPLHF. The CDR3 nucleotides read TGTGCCAGCAGCGCAGCACAGTTGTCCCTCTTGGTTTCACCCCTCCACTTT.

The sample holds a few counts of this clonotype. The chain is built from TRBV12-3 or TRBV12-4 and TRBJ2-3, with D uncertain. The CDR3 spans 12 residues. The V and J ends lost 4 bases and 7 bases respectively, with 9 bases between them. The chain's CDR3 is CASSSVANTQYF. The CDR3 DNA reads as TGTGCCAGCAGTTCCGTAGCAAATACGCAGTATTTT.

This clonotype was detected ten times or more. The rearrangement links TRBV12-3 or TRBV12-4 to TRBJ1-1; D is undetermined. The CDR3 contains 14 residues. Trimming removed 3 bases from V and 0 bases from J, with 8 bases in between. CDR3 loop: CASSLRGMNTEAFF. CDR3 sequence (DNA): TGTGCCAGCAGTTTGCGGGGAATGAACACTGAAGCTTTCTTT.

This clonotype has more than one count but fewer than ten. The chain has TRBV10-3 and TRBJ2-6; TRBD1 aligns across 10 bases. CDR1 and CDR2 from the germline V gene are ENHRY and SYGVKD. J lost 0 bases, V lost 6 bases, and 8 bases had no gene match. The CDR3 runs to 18 residues. The CDR3 nucleotides are TGTGCCATCAGGGAAGCGGGACAGGGGACCTCTGGGGCCAACGTCCTGACTTTC. It is translated as CAIREAGQGTSGANVLTF.

This chain joins TRBV20-1 and TRBJ1-2; D may be TRBD1 (5 bases). Trimming took 3 bases from V and 4 from J, leaving 9 bases between them. Germline CDR1 DFQATT, CDR2 SNEGSKA (reference sequence). The CDR3 is 12 amino acids. The CDR3 sequence is CSASTGTYGYTF. The CDR3, as DNA: TGCAGTGCTAGTACCGGGACCTATGGCTACACCTTC.

Ten or more counts support this clonotype. The V gene is TRBV20-1, the J gene TRBJ2-7; TRBD2 matches 12 bases. Trimming removed 7 bases from V and 1 base from J; junction bases left unmatched: 8. Germline CDR1 is DFQATT and CDR2 is SNEGSKA (reference sequence). This CDR3 contains 15 residues. The CDR3 DNA reads TGCAGTGTCCTAGGACTAGCGGGGCGTTCCTACGAGCAGTACTTC. Protein sequence: CSVLGLAGRSYEQYF.

This clonotype was picked up many times. V gene TRBV29-1 combines with J gene TRBJ1-1; D uncertain. The CDR3 is 13 amino acids. With 2 bases removed from V and 4 bases from J, the gap between germline ends came to 11 bases. Germline V gene data show CDR1 as SQVTM and CDR2 as ANQGSEA. The CDR3 sequence is CSVERGRATEAFF. In DNA form, the CDR3 reads TGCAGCGTTGAACGGGGTAGGGCCACTGAAGCTTTCTTT.

The rearrangement joins TRBV5-1 to TRBJ2-1; 10 positions agree with TRBD1. This CDR3 spans 14 amino acids. The V gene end was trimmed by 6 bases and the J gene end by 5 bases; junction bases not matched to a gene: 5. Germline V CDR1 and CDR2: SGHRS, YFSETQ. The CDR3 region is CASKRQGADNEQFF. CDR3 DNA: TGCGCCAGCAAGAGACAGGGGGCTGACAATGAGCAGTTCTTC. Using reference TRBV5-1 and TRBJ2-1 for the parts outside the CDR3, the full variable domain is KAGVTQTPRYLIKTRGQQVTLSCSPISGHRSVSWYQQTPGQGLQFLFEYFSETQRNKGNFPGRFSGRQFSNSRSEMNVSTLELGDSALYLCASKRQGADNEQFFGPGTRLTVL.

This clonotype has more than one count but fewer than ten. The chain carries TRBV3-1 and TRBJ2-7; 12 positions match TRBD1. Germline CDR1 is LGHDT and CDR2 is YNNKEL (reference sequence). The CDR3 runs 17 residues. J lost 11 bases, V lost 5 bases, and 19 bases had no gene match. CDR3 protein: CASSIFPGQGATDRKYF. The CDR3 nucleotides are TGTGCCAGCAGCATTTTCCCGGGACAGGGGGCCACAGATCGGAAGTACTTC.

A few counts support this clonotype. The rearrangement joins TRBV7-9 to TRBJ2-3, with no clear D. Germline CDR1 reads SEHNR; CDR2 reads FQNEAQ (reference sequence). This CDR3 contains 14 residues. V was trimmed by 7 bases and J by 3 bases, leaving 14 bases between them. The CDR3: CASIKSSGTDTQYF. The DNA for the CDR3 is TGTGCCAGCATCAAATCCTCCGGGACAGATACGCAGTATTTT. Variable domain in full (rest from reference TRBV7-9 and TRBJ2-3): DTGVSQNPRHKITKRGQNVTFRCDPISEHNRLYWYRQTLGQGPEFLTYFQNEAQLEKSRLLSDRFSAERPKGSFSTLEIQRTEQGDSAMYLCASIKSSGTDTQYFGPGTRLTVL.

This clonotype was recorded a few times. The DNA of the CDR3 is TGCGCCAGCAGCCTGGACACCGGGGATACGCAGTATTTT. Protein product: CASSLDTGDTQYF. The chain is built from TRBV5-1 and TRBJ2-3, with D maybe TRBD1 (5 bases). CDR3 size: 13 residues. V was pared by 4 bases and J by 6 bases, with 12 bases between. Germline CDR1 SGHRS, CDR2 YFSETQ.

V gene TRBV12-3 or TRBV12-4 combines with J gene TRBJ1-6; 12 bases are a match to TRBD1. The CDR3 is 15 residues long. With 6 bases clipped from V and 9 bases from J, the junction kept 6 bases outside the gene matches. The CDR3 sequence is CASRSGTGGFSPLHF. As DNA, the CDR3 is TGTGCCAGCAGATCGGGGACAGGGGGCTTTTCACCCCTCCACTTT.

The table lists this clonotype with a few counts. This sequence joins TRBV2 and TRBJ2-3; D remains ambiguous. With 4 bases removed from V and 5 bases from J, the gap between germline ends came to 7 bases. The CDR3 has 12 residues. Germline V lookup: CDR1 SNHLY, CDR2 FYNNEI. The CDR3 DNA reads TGTGCCAGCAGTGTTACGGAAGATACGCAGTATTTT. It specifies CASSVTEDTQYF.

This clonotype was observed many times. This sequence joins TRBV5-1 and TRBJ2-2; 7 positions match TRBD2. Germline-derived CDR1 and CDR2 are SGHRS and YFSETQ. The CDR3 covers 15 residues. The trim removed 2 bases at V and 4 bases at J, leaving 5 bases unmatched. As DNA, the CDR3 is TGCGCCAGCAGCTTACCTAGCGGAGGCACCGGGGAGCTGTTTTTT. Translated, it gives CASSLPSGGTGELFF.

The V gene is TRBV7-9, the J gene TRBJ2-5, with 9 bases lining up with TRBD2. From germline, CDR1 is SEHNR and CDR2 FQNEAQ (reference sequence). CDR3 length: 16 amino acids. The V gene end was trimmed by 4 bases and the J gene end by 4 bases; junction bases not matched to a gene: 10. CDR3 sequence (DNA): TGTGCCAGCAGCTCCTTTGGCGGGAGGGCCGGAGAGACCCAGTACTTC. Residues: CASSSFGGRAGETQYF.

This clonotype was counted at least ten times. V and J are TRBV5-1 and TRBJ2-1; 7 nucleotides line up with TRBD2. The ends lost 0 bases at V and 5 bases at J; junction bases unmatched: 5. The length of the CDR3 is 15 residues. Germline V gives CDR1 SGHRS, CDR2 YFSETQ. CDR3: CASSLVSSGNNEQFF. Written as DNA, the CDR3 is TGCGCCAGCAGCTTGGTGTCTAGCGGCAACAATGAGCAGTTCTTC.

This clonotype was found a few times. V gene TRBV7-8 combines with J gene TRBJ1-5; a weak D match, TRBD1 (6 bases). Trimming pared 5 bases from V and 1 base from J, leaving 15 bases between. Germline CDR1 reads SGHVS; CDR2 reads FQNEAQ. The CDR3 sequence is 16 residues long. This CDR3 is CASSQGGSRSNQPQHF. CDR3 in DNA: TGTGCCAGCAGCCAAGGGGGGAGTAGGAGCAATCAGCCCCAGCATTTT.

The J gene is TRBJ2-5, the V gene TRBV23-1; 10 bases are shared with TRBD2. TRBV23-1 is treated as an ORF (open reading frame) with a function not yet certain. The V segment lost 4 bases and the J segment 5 bases; nucleotides outside the gene matches: 7. The CDR3 sequence is 15 residues long. CDR3 nucleotides: TGCGCCAGCAGTCCTCGACTAGCGGGCGGGGAGACCCAGTACTTC. Translation: CASSPRLAGGETQYF.

This clonotype has at least ten counts. CDR3 residues: CASSFRGLYV. In DNA, the CDR3 is TGTGCCAGCAGCTTCCGGGGACTGTACGTC. The V gene is TRBV7-9, the J gene TRBJ2-7; D possibly corresponds to TRBD2 (6 bases). Trimming shortened V by 3 bases and J by 12 bases, and 9 bases separated the two germline ends. CDR3 size: 10 residues. In germline, CDR1 is SEHNR, CDR2 FQNEAQ (reference sequence).

This clonotype was found a few times. The chain has TRBV5-6 and TRBJ2-3; D is unresolved. The CDR3 runs to 15 residues. V shed 0 bases and J shed 2 bases, with 10 bases lying between them. The V gene's germline CDR1 is SGHDT and CDR2 YYEEEE. The CDR3 sequence: CASSLGGTYTDTQYF. The CDR3, as DNA: TGTGCCAGCAGCTTGGGCGGTACCTACACAGATACGCAGTATTTT.

This clonotype was observed many times. The V call is TRBV10-3, the J call TRBJ2-1; D might be TRBD1 or TRBD2, each matching 5 bases. CDR1 is ENHRY, CDR2 SYGVKD, per germline. The CDR3 sequence is 17 residues long. V was clipped by 0 bases and J by 3 bases, with 15 bases between them. In nucleotides, the CDR3 is TGTGCCATCAGTGAGTCGCCCCCGGGACGGAGCTACAATGAGCAGTTCTTC. Protein product: CAISESPPGRSYNEQFF.

Many counts were recorded for this clonotype. V gene TRBV7-2 combines with J gene TRBJ2-3; TRBD2 is a possible D gene (6 bases). Trimming took off 5 bases at V and 3 bases at J, with 18 bases between the two ends. Germline CDR1 is SGHTA and CDR2 is FQGNSA. The CDR3 runs 16 residues. CDR3 in amino acids: CASSPRGKGRTDTQYF. The CDR3 DNA sequence: TGTGCCAGCAGCCCTCGAGGGAAGGGGAGGACAGATACGCAGTATTTT.

CDR3 region: CASSDSRVGEKLFF. The DNA for the CDR3 is TGTGCCAGCAGTGACTCGAGGGTGGGGGAAAAACTGTTTTTT. The chain links TRBV6-4 to TRBJ1-4; D is unresolved. This CDR3 spans 14 amino acids. Trimming shortened V by 0 bases and J by 8 bases, and 10 bases separated the two germline ends. Germline lookup yields CDR1 MRHNA and CDR2 SNTAGT.

The CDR3 is CSARDQVGYTF. CDR3 nucleotides: TGCAGTGCTAGAGACCAGGTCGGCTACACCTTC. V usage is TRBV20-1 and J usage is TRBJ1-2; no definite D call. CDR3 length equals 11 residues. Per germline, CDR1 DFQATT and CDR2 SNEGSKA (reference sequence). V was clipped by 0 bases and J by 8 bases, with 7 bases between them.

The J gene is TRBJ2-7, the V gene TRBV7-8; 8 positions agree with TRBD1. Germline V gene lookup returns CDR1 SGHVS and CDR2 FQNEAQ. This CDR3 comprises 14 residues. J gave up 4 bases and V 3 bases, and 5 bases lay outside the gene matches. The chain's CDR3 is CASSLSGGLYEQYV. CDR3 coding DNA: TGTGCCAGCAGCTTGTCAGGGGGCTTATACGAGCAGTACGTC.

This clonotype was detected many times. The rearrangement uses TRBV2 and TRBJ2-5; 9 positions match TRBD2. There are 15 residues in the CDR3. Per germline, CDR1 SNHLY and CDR2 FYNNEI. V lost 2 bases, J lost 7 bases, and 8 bases stayed unmatched. In DNA form, the CDR3 reads TGTGCCAGCAGTGAAAGGCTAGCGGGGTCGACGACCCAGTACTTC. It specifies CASSERLAGSTTQYF. The full variable domain, its missing parts supplied by reference TRBV2 and TRBJ2-5, is EPEVTQTPSHQVTQMGQEVILRCVPISNHLYFYWYRQILGQKVEFLVSFYNNEISEKSEIFDDQFSVERPDGSNFTLKIRSTKLEDSAMYFCASSERLAGSTTQYFGPGTRLLVL.

This clonotype was observed many times. This chain uses TRBV12-3 or TRBV12-4 with TRBJ2-2, with 13 positions matching TRBD2. Unmatched junction bases numbered 5, after V lost 3 bases and J lost 4 bases. The CDR3 is 17 residues long. CDR3 sequence (DNA): TGTGCCAGCAGTTTGACTAGCGGGGGGCCGGGCACCGGGGAGCTGTTTTTT. It codes for CASSLTSGGPGTGELFF.